This T cell receptor beta chain was observed in a study of identical twins. Study results and caveats: Fewer insertions were carried by abundant cord blood beta clonotypes, but none was seen in memory repertoires. One should note that invariant MAIT and iNKT cells could partly confound zero-insertion analyses.

This clonotype was recorded many times. Its matching antigen is unknown. With 5 bases removed from V and 8 bases from J, the gap between germline ends came to 19 bases. CDR3 length: 15 amino acids. Through template switching, a universal primer site was introduced, and the cDNA contained unique molecular identifiers. TCRdb used MiXCR to reprocess the 5' RACE reads, holding one entry per CDR3 protein. This table holds around 160,000 distinct CDR3 sequences, roughly 3.5% found once. The clonotype was recovered from a man between 18 and 35 years old in good health. The rearrangement uses TRBV12-3 or TRBV12-4 and TRBJ2-1; D is perhaps TRBD1 or TRBD2 (5 bases each). Source material: memory T cells sorted from blood. CDR3 coding DNA: TGTGCCAGCAGTCCACCGGGACGGAAAGGCGATGAGCAGTTCTTC. Residues: CASSPPGRKGDEQFF.